This entry describes one TCR beta chain. Its antigen remains unidentified. Unmatched junction bases numbered 7, after V lost 5 bases and J lost 1 base. The CDR3 has 15 amino acids. Looked up from germline, CDR1 is MDHEN and CDR2 is SYDVKM. The sample comes from a study of T-cell reconstitution after alpha-beta-depleted transplantation in children. General observations from the study: There were reportedly several hundred expanded graft clones from which alpha-beta T cells came about two months after transplant.

Preparation of the TCRbeta library was carried out with unique molecular identifiers. MiXCR, run by TCRdb on the PCR reads, gives a single entry per CDR3 protein. Among about 510,000 distinct CDR3 sequences listed, about 10% were seen once. The V call is TRBV28, the J call TRBJ1-1, with 7 bases identical to TRBD1. The clonotype originates from a female patient aged 2 to 10 who had a stem cell transplant for aplastic anemia, so the T cells may come from the graft donor. Sequenced here: PBMCs, mostly from graft donor cells, sampled 180 days after TCRalphabeta/CD19-depleted stem cell transplant. The DNA of the CDR3 is TGTGCCAGCAGTCTTCAACGGACAGGGAACACTGAAGCTTTCTTT. As protein: CASSLQRTGNTEAFF.